These T cell receptor beta chains were read from a single sample in a study of follicular helper T cells after annual influenza vaccination. Libraries were prepared by immunoSEQ multiplex PCR; TCRdb keeps only in-frame clonotypes and omits some of them. The sample includes 27,000 or so clones, roughly 80% of them seen just once. The sequenced sample was CXCR5+ CD38- circulating T follicular helper cells from blood, obtained on the day of influenza vaccination. Receptor source: an adult who received the influenza vaccine. The CDR3 runs from the conserved cysteine through the conserved F or W. A D gene is named only where the DNA matches it firmly.

d_gene: -; v_gene: TRBV29-1; j_gene: TRBJ1-2; CDR3aa: CSVTNSGVGYGYTF
d_gene: -; v_gene: TRBV5-4; j_gene: TRBJ1-1; CDR3aa: CASSLVGERQAFF
d_gene: -; v_gene: TRBV11-2; j_gene: TRBJ1-3; CDR3aa: CASRGGGNTIYF
d_gene: -; v_gene: TRBV28; j_gene: TRBJ2-7; CDR3aa: CASGPYEQYF
d_gene: -; v_gene: TRBV19; j_gene: TRBJ1-2; CDR3aa: CASSMRDYGYTF
d_gene: TRBD2; v_gene: TRBV7-2; j_gene: TRBJ2-7; CDR3aa: CASSSTISGGEQYF
d_gene: TRBD1; v_gene: TRBV28; j_gene: TRBJ2-2; CDR3aa: CASSFGTASNTGELFF
d_gene: TRBD2; v_gene: TRBV5-4; j_gene: TRBJ2-3; CDR3aa: CASSLVGGGATDTQYF
d_gene: -; v_gene: TRBV2; j_gene: TRBJ2-3; CDR3aa: CASSEERPDTQYF
d_gene: TRBD2; v_gene: TRBV5-1; j_gene: TRBJ2-3; CDR3aa: CASGIAGAFTDTQYF
d_gene: TRBD1; v_gene: TRBV5-1; j_gene: TRBJ2-2; CDR3aa: CASSSGGTGGNTGELFF
d_gene: TRBD1; v_gene: TRBV30; j_gene: TRBJ2-7; CDR3aa: CAGQPGQGFGEQYF
d_gene: -; v_gene: TRBV5-4; j_gene: TRBJ2-3; CDR3aa: CASSFGTGLTDTQYF
d_gene: -; v_gene: TRBV6-6; j_gene: TRBJ1-2; CDR3aa: CASSYGENYGYTF
d_gene: -; v_gene: TRBV30; j_gene: TRBJ2-2; CDR3aa: CAWTPRGSARSGELFF
d_gene: TRBD2; v_gene: TRBV10-3; j_gene: TRBJ2-7; CDR3aa: CAISATSGRVDEQYF
d_gene: TRBD2; v_gene: TRBV2; j_gene: TRBJ2-1; CDR3aa: CASRKRLAGELSYNEQFF
d_gene: TRBD2; v_gene: TRBV4-2; j_gene: TRBJ2-1; CDR3aa: CASSTTRAGEQFF
d_gene: -; v_gene: TRBV6-6; j_gene: TRBJ1-1; CDR3aa: CASSYQYTEAFF
d_gene: -; v_gene: TRBV19; j_gene: TRBJ2-6; CDR3aa: CASSIGRANVLTF
d_gene: TRBD2; v_gene: TRBV9; j_gene: TRBJ2-5; CDR3aa: CASSPTSGGRETQYF
d_gene: TRBD1; v_gene: TRBV7-9; j_gene: TRBJ2-1; CDR3aa: CASSPPGTGETEQFF
d_gene: -; v_gene: TRBV7-3; j_gene: TRBJ2-1; CDR3aa: CASSLEGGRYNEQFF
d_gene: -; v_gene: TRBV15; j_gene: TRBJ1-5; CDR3aa: CAPRQWGGGNQPQHF
d_gene: TRBD1; v_gene: TRBV7-6; j_gene: TRBJ2-1; CDR3aa: CASSEGQAEEQFYNEQFF
d_gene: -; v_gene: TRBV18; j_gene: TRBJ2-5; CDR3aa: CASSTSGVETQYF
d_gene: -; v_gene: TRBV5-1; j_gene: TRBJ2-3; CDR3aa: CASSVSRGGADTQYF
d_gene: -; v_gene: TRBV5-6; j_gene: TRBJ1-4; CDR3aa: CASSLRGNRENEKLFF
d_gene: TRBD2; v_gene: TRBV7-2; j_gene: TRBJ2-1; CDR3aa: CASSLYGRGANEQFF
d_gene: -; v_gene: TRBV19; j_gene: TRBJ2-2; CDR3aa: CASNTPGDTGELFF
d_gene: TRBD2; v_gene: TRBV18; j_gene: TRBJ2-3; CDR3aa: CASSTGGAGRTDTQYF
d_gene: -; v_gene: TRBV29-1; j_gene: TRBJ2-3; CDR3aa: CSARRGRVTDTQYF
d_gene: -; v_gene: TRBV2; j_gene: TRBJ2-5; CDR3aa: CASRRDNQETQYF
d_gene: -; v_gene: TRBV7-3; j_gene: TRBJ1-1; CDR3aa: CASSSGLGTEAFF
d_gene: -; v_gene: TRBV9; j_gene: TRBJ2-6; CDR3aa: CASSAKAGQGTGANVLTF
d_gene: TRBD2; v_gene: TRBV7-6; j_gene: TRBJ2-7; CDR3aa: CASSLTSGSSYEQYF
d_gene: -; v_gene: TRBV14; j_gene: TRBJ2-7; CDR3aa: CASSPTGSSNSYEQYF
d_gene: TRBD1; v_gene: TRBV15; j_gene: TRBJ2-5; CDR3aa: CATSRGRDSLETQYF
d_gene: TRBD1; v_gene: TRBV12-5; j_gene: TRBJ2-7; CDR3aa: CASGTTGGANEQYF
d_gene: -; v_gene: TRBV7-9; j_gene: TRBJ1-4; CDR3aa: CASSVDRSTEKLFF
d_gene: TRBD2; v_gene: TRBV7-9; j_gene: TRBJ2-5; CDR3aa: CASRWTSGETQYF
d_gene: -; v_gene: TRBV29-1; j_gene: TRBJ1-2; CDR3aa: CSVERGSGAGAGYTF
d_gene: -; v_gene: TRBV5-1; j_gene: TRBJ2-3; CDR3aa: CASSPRDPRTDTQYF
d_gene: -; v_gene: TRBV7-9; j_gene: TRBJ2-7; CDR3aa: CASSRGANYEQYF
d_gene: -; v_gene: TRBV5-1; j_gene: TRBJ1-1; CDR3aa: CASSLVGGNTEAFF
d_gene: -; v_gene: TRBV6-1; j_gene: TRBJ1-6; CDR3aa: CASRGLWTESPLHF
d_gene: -; v_gene: TRBV11-2; j_gene: TRBJ1-1; CDR3aa: CASSSTGLFMNTEAFF
d_gene: TRBD1; v_gene: TRBV6-1; j_gene: TRBJ2-7; CDR3aa: CASSDANRDRAREQYF
d_gene: TRBD1; v_gene: TRBV18; j_gene: TRBJ1-1; CDR3aa: CASFGTANTEAFF
d_gene: -; v_gene: TRBV5-1; j_gene: TRBJ2-3; CDR3aa: CASSFGHGFTDTQYF
d_gene: TRBD1; v_gene: TRBV4-2; j_gene: TRBJ2-7; CDR3aa: CASSQLTSRGQSPYEQYF
d_gene: -; v_gene: TRBV5-8; j_gene: TRBJ1-1; CDR3aa: CASSLISGGTEAFF
d_gene: -; v_gene: TRBV2; j_gene: TRBJ1-5; CDR3aa: CASSERGWGNQPQHF
d_gene: TRBD2; v_gene: TRBV6-5; j_gene: TRBJ2-7; CDR3aa: CASSRAGASYEQYF